The present entry profiles one TCR beta chain with its context. Per the germline V gene, CDR1 is SGHTA and CDR2 is FQGNSA. CDR3 length: 15 amino acids. The V gene lost 2 bases and the J gene lost 5 bases, with 12 bases spanning the gap. The data are from a study of siplizumab effects on memory and regulatory T cells. The repertoire was sequenced with immunoSEQ multiplex PCR; TCRdb's copy has only in-frame clones and lacks some. The sample yields about 91,000 clones, over 95% seen once. This TCR came from a human donor in good health. The rearrangement links TRBV7-2 to TRBJ2-2, with D perhaps TRBD1 (5 bases). Material: naive CD4+ T cells sorted from blood. The CDR3 protein is CASSLLGRATGELFF. DNA of the CDR3: TGTGCCAGCAGCTTACTGGGCAGGGCTACCGGGGAGCTGTTTTTT. The full variable domain, rest sourced from reference TRBV7-2 and TRBJ2-2, is GAGVSQSPSNKVTEKGKDVELRCDPISGHTALYWYRQSLGQGLEFLIYFQGNSAPDKSGLPSDRFSAERTGGSVSTLTIQRTQQEDSAVYLCASSLLGRATGELFFGEGSRLTVL.